These 16 T cell receptor beta chains were sequenced from one sample in a study of glioma-infiltrating T cells after dendritic cell vaccination. Assay: immunoSEQ multiplex PCR; the TCRdb copy retains only in-frame clones and omits some. The sample lists fewer than 85,000 clones; around 81% were seen once. The material was blood, obtained before dendritic cell vaccination. The receptors shown here come from a human donor with glioblastoma.

This clone is large (0.1 to 1%) in the sample. The chain has TRBV7-9 and TRBJ2-1; D perhaps matches TRBD2 (5 bases). The CDR3 sequence is 14 residues long. The V end lost 5 bases, the J end lost 9 bases, and 17 bases lay between the germline ends. In germline, CDR1 is SEHNR, CDR2 FQNEAQ (reference sequence). The CDR3, as DNA: TGTGCCAGCAGCCCCCCAGAGGGTTCGGTTGAGCAGTTCTTC. It specifies CASSPPEGSVEQFF.

The V call is TRBV5-1, the J call TRBJ1-2; possible D gene TRBD1, 6 bases. The CDR3 is 15 amino acids. Germline V CDR1 and CDR2: SGHRS, YFSETQ. The ends were cut back, 5 bases at V and 1 base at J, with 15 bases in the middle. DNA of the CDR3: TGCGCCAGCAGAACTGGACAGCAGCTTAACTATGGCTACACCTTC. This translates into CASRTGQQLNYGYTF.

The chain employs TRBV6-5 and TRBJ1-1; D call uncertain. The CDR3 is 15 residues long. Per germline, CDR1 MNHEY and CDR2 SVGAGI. The V and J ends lost 6 bases and 6 bases respectively, with 20 bases between them. CDR3 region: CASSVRDTGRPEAFF. The CDR3 region has the DNA TGTGCCAGCAGCGTAAGAGACACCGGTCGGCCTGAAGCTTTCTTT.

This chain connects TRBV4-1 to TRBJ1-2; TRBD1 matches 7 bases. Germline loops: CDR1 MGHRA, CDR2 YSYEKL. The trim removed 0 bases at V and 3 bases at J, leaving 10 bases unmatched. The CDR3 spans 17 residues. The CDR3 sequence: CASSQDRRTGTDYGYTF. The CDR3 DNA reads TGCGCCAGCAGCCAAGATCGACGAACCGGGACAGACTATGGCTACACCTTC.

The gene calls are TRBV19 and TRBJ2-1; tentative D call: TRBD1 (6 bases). Trimming took off 8 bases at V and 2 bases at J, with 13 bases between the two ends. The germline V gene has CDR1 LNHDA and CDR2 SQIVND (reference sequence). This CDR3 has 14 amino acids. The CDR3 DNA reads TGTGCCAGTCTACAAGGGGGAACCTACAATGAGCAGTTCTTC. It encodes CASLQGGTYNEQFF.

The V call is TRBV11-2, the J call TRBJ2-1, with TRBD1 as a possible D gene (5 bases). V was pared by 2 bases and J by 8 bases, with 7 bases between. CDR3 length equals 12 residues. Germline V lookup: CDR1 SGHAT, CDR2 FQNNGV. The DNA of the CDR3 is TGTGCCAGCAGCTTACAACAGGATGAGCAGTTCTTC. Translation: CASSLQQDEQFF.

The V and J genes are TRBV6-6 and TRBJ2-1; 11 bases agree with TRBD2. The CDR3 is 13 amino acids. With 6 bases clipped from V and 5 bases from J, the junction kept 0 bases outside the gene matches. CDR1 is MNHNY, CDR2 SVGAGI, per germline (reference sequence). CDR3 DNA sequence: TGTGCCAGCAGGACTAGCGGGGACAATGAGCAGTTCTTC. This gives the protein CASRTSGDNEQFF.

This rearrangement joins TRBV7-3 to TRBJ1-6, with 8 nucleotides matching TRBD1. Per the germline V gene, CDR1 is SGHTA and CDR2 is FQGTGA. The CDR3 loop spans 15 amino acids. V shed 2 bases and J 6 bases; nucleotides not matched to a gene: 3. The DNA for the CDR3 is TGTGCCAGCAGCTTATTCAGGGGGCCTAATTCACCCCTCCACTTT. This codes for CASSLFRGPNSPLHF.

V gene TRBV6-5 combines with J gene TRBJ2-1; TRBD2 matches at 15 bases. Germline CDR1 MNHEY, CDR2 SVGAGI. The CDR3 runs 15 residues. V shed 6 bases and J 10 bases; nucleotides not matched to a gene: 7. DNA for the CDR3: TGTGCCAGCAGCCGGACTAGCGGGGGGGCTGGAGAGCAGTTCTTC. The encoded protein is CASSRTSGGAGEQFF.

The J gene is TRBJ1-6, the V gene TRBV19; 9 positions agree with TRBD1. J gave up 5 bases and V 5 bases, and 13 bases lay outside the gene matches. Per the germline V gene, CDR1 is LNHDA and CDR2 is SQIVND (reference sequence). This CDR3 contains 18 residues. CDR3 loop: CASSDYPGTGLDNSPLHF. The CDR3 coding sequence is TGTGCCAGTAGTGACTACCCTGGGACAGGGCTAGATAATTCACCCCTCCACTTT.

The chain combines TRBV6-4 with TRBJ1-1; 8 nucleotides align to TRBD1. CDR1 and CDR2 from the germline V gene are MRHNA and SNTAGT. The CDR3 is made up of 17 amino acids. Trimming at V came to 6 bases and at J to 1 base, leaving 13 bases not matched to a gene. DNA of the CDR3: TGTGCCAGCAGGTACAACCCAGGGGGCCCAGCGAACACTGAAGCTTTCTTT. The encoded protein is CASRYNPGGPANTEAFF.

The chain joins TRBV5-1 to TRBJ1-1, with D unresolved. With 4 bases removed from V and 1 base from J, the gap between germline ends came to 14 bases. This CDR3 has 15 amino acids. The V gene's germline CDR1 is SGHRS and CDR2 YFSETQ. CDR3 coding DNA: TGCGCCAGCAGCCCCCAGGTTTTAGAGAACACTGAAGCTTTCTTT. This translates into CASSPQVLENTEAFF.

About this clone itself: Relative to the germline gene, one junction end is altered; a read error may explain this. This chain connects TRBV18 to TRBJ1-2; D uncertain. Germline V lookup: CDR1 KGHSH, CDR2 LQKENI. The CDR3 extends over 14 amino acids. The CDR3 bases are TGTGCCAGCTCAGCACCGCCCAGACTTTATGGCTACACCTTC. It translates to CASSAPPRLYGYTF.

This chain uses TRBV5-8 with TRBJ1-1; no firm D call. The V end was cut by 3 bases, the J end by 0 bases, with 6 bases between. The CDR3 length is 13 residues. The germline V gene has CDR1 SGHTS and CDR2 YDEGEE. The CDR3 DNA follows: TGTGCCAGCAGCTATCAGGTGAACACTGAAGCTTTCTTT. This sequence encodes CASSYQVNTEAFF.

This chain links TRBV5-1 with TRBJ2-2, with D tentatively TRBD2 (5 bases). Germline V lookup: CDR1 SGHRS, CDR2 YFSETQ. V was pared by 0 bases and J by 7 bases, with 7 bases between. The CDR3 has 13 amino acids. CDR3 in DNA: TGCGCCAGCAGCTTGGACAGCGGCGGGGAGCTGTTTTTT. It specifies CASSLDSGGELFF.

The V call is TRBV27, the J call TRBJ1-4, with 7 bases that match TRBD1. There are 13 residues in the CDR3. CDR1 is MNHEY and CDR2 is SMNVEV in the germline V gene (reference sequence). V gave up 8 bases and J gave up 6 bases; unmatched junction bases: 6. In nucleotides, the CDR3 is TGTGCCAGCGCCGGGACAGACTATGAAAAACTGTTTTTT. This gives the protein CASAGTDYEKLFF.